A selection of T cell receptor beta chains follows, all from one sample in a study of CD8+CD57+ T cells in acquired aplastic anemia. MiXCR was run by TCRdb on the reads, yielding one entry per CDR3 protein. The sample shows 400,000 to 450,000 distinct CDR3 sequences, around 68% of them seen only once. The sample was sorted CD4+, CD8+, or CD8+CD57+ T cells (not recorded which) from PBMCs. These receptors were taken from a human donor in good health, serving as a control. The CDR3 runs from the conserved cysteine through the conserved F or W. A D gene is named only where the DNA matches it firmly. Part of the rows lack a size; the others show once, few, many or a class for expanded clones.

abundance,d_gene,j_gene,v_gene,CDR3nt,CDR3aa
many,-,TRBJ1-6,TRBV14,TGTGCCAGCAGCCAAGCGGCAGGGCCCCTCCACTTT,CASSQAAGPLHF
once,TRBD2,TRBJ2-1,TRBV10-2,TGTGCCAGCAGCTCCTCGGGCGGGGGGAGCGGCGATGAGCAGTTCTTC,CASSSSGGGSGDEQFF
-,-,TRBJ1-6,TRBV2,TGTGCCTGCAGTCCCCCGGACAGCAATTCACCCCTCCACTTT,CACSPPDSNSPLHF
-,TRBD2,TRBJ2-3,TRBV10-3,TGTGCCATCACCCGTTGGGAGCGGGGGGGCACAGATACGCAGTATTTT,CAITRWERGGTDTQYF
-,-,TRBJ2-2,TRBV7-6,TGTGCCAGCAGCCCGCGCGGGTACGCCGACGGGGAGCTGTTTTTT,CASSPRGYADGELFF
-,-,TRBJ2-7,TRBV9,TGTGCCAGCATCCCGCACATTAGCGCATACGAGCAGTACTTC,CASIPHISAYEQYF
many,-,TRBJ2-2,TRBV9,TGTGCCAGCAGCGTAGATTCCGGATTGAACACCGGGGAGCTGTTTTTT,CASSVDSGLNTGELFF
-,TRBD1,TRBJ2-5,TRBV24-1,TGTGCCACCAGTGACCGTGACAGGGGGAAAGAGACCCAGTACTTC,CATSDRDRGKETQYF
many,-,TRBJ2-3,TRBV5-8,TGTGCCAGCAGCCCATCGGGGCCTAGCACAGATACGCAGTATTTT,CASSPSGPSTDTQYF
-,-,TRBJ2-3,TRBV5-1,TGCGCCAGCAGCTTGGACTCCTACAATGATACGCAGTATTTT,CASSLDSYNDTQYF
-,-,TRBJ1-1,TRBV29-1,TGCAGCGTTGGTGGGGTCCCGTACACTGACGCTTTCTTT,CSVGGVPYTDAFF
once,-,TRBJ1-2,TRBV5-1,TGCGCCAGCAGCTTGATGGGGACGGAGCACTATGGCTACACCTTC,CASSLMGTEHYGYTF
-,-,TRBJ1-2,TRBV7-9,TGTGCCGGCAGCCCTAGGCGGGGACAAGGAAATGGCTACACCTTC,CAGSPRRGQGNGYTF
few,-,TRBJ1-2,TRBV29-1,TGCAGCGTGGGGGGGGGCCTGGACGGCTACACCTTC,CSVGGGLDGYTF
once,-,TRBJ1-2,TRBV10-2,TGTGCCAGCAGCGAATGGCGGGGTGATGGCTACACCTTC,CASSEWRGDGYTF
many,-,TRBJ1-2,TRBV9,TGTGCCAGCAGCGTGGACACTCACGGCGCCTATGGCTACACCTTC,CASSVDTHGAYGYTF
once,-,TRBJ2-5,TRBV2,TGTGCCAGCAGTGTAGGCGCAGGGCCCTCGTTGGAGACCGAGTACTTC,CASSVGAGPSLETEYF
-,TRBD1,TRBJ1-1,TRBV7-8,TGTGCCAGCAGTAGACGATTAGACAGGGGAACGGACACTGAAGCTTTCTTT,CASSRRLDRGTDTEAFF
-,-,TRBJ1-6,TRBV7-9,TGTGCCAGCAGCTTAAGGGGCTCCCAGAGCTCCTATAATTCACCCCCCCACTTT,CASSLRGSQSSYNSPPHF
once,-,TRBJ1-6,TRBV20-1,TGCAGTGCTGGACGGCTTAATTCACCCCCACCCCTCCACTTT,CSAGRLNSPPPLHF
many,-,TRBJ1-5,TRBV5-6,TGTGCCAGCAGCACCGGACGAAATCATCCCCAGCATTTT,CASSTGRNHPQHF
-,-,TRBJ1-2,TRBV7-2,TGTGCCAGCAAACCCCCTTCTAACTCTGGCTACACCTTC,CASKPPSNSGYTF
-,-,TRBJ1-6,TRBV12-3/TRBV12-4,TGTGCCTGCTCTTTAGGGAACAGCAAAGAATGGGCCCTCCACTTT,CACSLGNSKEWALHF
-,-,TRBJ1-5,TRBV7-3,TGTGCCAGCAGTTTAGCCCCCAATCAGCCCCTGCATTTT,CASSLAPNQPLHF
-,-,TRBJ2-1,TRBV5-1,TGCGCCAGCAGCTTGGGTAGGCAGAAACAATACAATGAGCAGTTCTTC,CASSLGRQKQYNEQFF
-,TRBD1,TRBJ2-1,TRBV2,TGTGCCACGGGACAGGGAAAGTTGTACAATGAGCAGTTCTTC,CATGQGKLYNEQFF
many,-,TRBJ1-5,TRBV19,TGTGCCAGTAGCCAAGATACAGGTACAAATCAGCCCCAGCATTTT,CASSQDTGTNQPQHF
-,-,TRBJ2-5,TRBV20-1,TGCAGTGCTCGCGTGGGGCTCCTGGAGACCCAGTACTTC,CSARVGLLETQYF
-,TRBD2,TRBJ2-3,TRBV20-1,TGCAGTGCTAGAGACCGCGGGGGTGATACGCAGTATTTT,CSARDRGGDTQYF
-,-,TRBJ2-6,TRBV19,TGTGCCAGTAGCATCGAGCGGCGTCGACAGAACGCTGAAGCTTTC,CASSIERRRQNAEAF
-,-,TRBJ1-1,TRBV7-2,TGTGCCAGCAGCTTAGGGGGCGGGGATGAAGCTTTCTTT,CASSLGGGDEAFF
-,TRBD1,TRBJ1-3,TRBV10-3,TGTGCCATCAGTGAGCCCCGACAGGGAGCCGGAAACACCATATATTTT,CAISEPRQGAGNTIYF
few,-,TRBJ2-5,TRBV7-7,TGTGCTAGCAGCTACAGGGTACAAGAGACCCAGTACTTC,CASSYRVQETQYF
-,-,TRBJ1-6,TRBV12-3/TRBV12-4,TGTGCCAGCAGGTCGGGTGATGATTCACCCCTCCACTTT,CASRSGDDSPLHF
many,TRBD2,TRBJ2-3,TRBV20-1,TGCAGTGCTGGCAAGACTAGCGGCAACACAGATACGCAGTATTTT,CSAGKTSGNTDTQYF
-,TRBD2,TRBJ2-5,TRBV7-2,TGTGCCAGCAGTTCCAGCAGCGGGGGGGGAGAGACCCAGTACTTC,CASSSSSGGGETQYF
-,-,TRBJ2-7,TRBV7-9,TGTGCCAGCAGTGACCGCTACGAGCACTACTTC,CASSDRYEHYF
many,TRBD2,TRBJ2-1,TRBV30,TGTGCCTGGAGACTAGCGGGTTTGCCCCGCAATGAGCAGTTCTTC,CAWRLAGLPRNEQFF
few,TRBD1,TRBJ2-2,TRBV10-3,TGTGCCATCAGGGGACAGGGAAACGGGGAGCTGTTTTTT,CAIRGQGNGELFF
-,-,TRBJ2-5,TRBV20-1,TGCAGTGCGATTCCGGGGCACATTCGGCAAGAGACCCAGTACTTC,CSAIPGHIRQETQYF
many,-,TRBJ1-5,TRBV9,TGTGCCAGCAGCGTTTGCAGGGAGGGCAATCAGCCCCAGCATTTT,CASSVCREGNQPQHF
-,-,TRBJ1-4,TRBV7-9,TGTGCCAGCAGCTCCCTCTCCGATTGGTATGAAAAACTGTTTTTT,CASSSLSDWYEKLFF
many,TRBD1,TRBJ1-6,TRBV20-1,TGCAGTGCTAGATTGGCAGGGGGCTCTTATAATTCACCCCTCCACTTT,CSARLAGGSYNSPLHF
-,-,TRBJ2-2,TRBV5-8,TGTGCCAGCAAGTGGGATGCCGGGGAGCTGTTTTTT,CASKWDAGELFF
-,TRBD2,TRBJ2-3,TRBV2,TGTGCCAGCAGTGTGTCACTAGCGTCAGATACGCAGTATTTT,CASSVSLASDTQYF
-,TRBD2,TRBJ2-1,TRBV9,TGTGCCAGCAGCGCACCCGAGGGACTAGCGGGGGGAGTTGAGCAGTTCTTC,CASSAPEGLAGGVEQFF
few,-,TRBJ1-2,TRBV24-1,TGTGCCACCAGTGAAACGGGGGTGAGAGGCTACACCTTC,CATSETGVRGYTF
many,TRBD1,TRBJ1-2,TRBV7-3,TGTGCCAGCAGCCGGCCAGGGGGAGGAGGCTACACCTTC,CASSRPGGGGYTF
-,-,TRBJ2-1,TRBV20-1,TGCAGTGCTAGAGACCAAGGGGCCGGCTGCGATGAGCAGTTCTTC,CSARDQGAGCDEQFF
-,-,TRBJ1-2,TRBV12-3/TRBV12-4,TGTGCCAGCAGGGTGGGTATTGACTATGGCTACACCTTC,CASRVGIDYGYTF
-,-,TRBJ1-1,TRBV9,TGTGCCAGCAGCCTACTAGCGAGGCCTACAATGAGCACTGAAGCTTTCTTT,CASSLLARPTMSTEAFF
few,-,TRBJ2-5,TRBV29-1,TGCAGCGTTGAACTAGAGACCCAGTACTTC,CSVELETQYF
-,TRBD2,TRBJ2-1,TRBV4-2,TGTGCCAGCAGCCAAGATGGAGCGGGGGGGCGGCGGAATGAGCAGTTCTTC,CASSQDGAGGRRNEQFF
few,-,TRBJ2-2,TRBV15,TGTGCCACCAGCTCAGCCAGGGGAAACACCGGGGAGCTGTTTTTT,CATSSARGNTGELFF
-,-,TRBJ1-4,TRBV7-2,TGTGCCAGCAGCTTTGTGGCACTCCCACCGCGAGATACGTTT,CASSFVALPPRDTF